This TCR beta chain was recovered during a study of T cell repertoires in ileal Crohn's disease. Study-wide points: High-frequency clones were more common in sorted CD8 than CD4 cells. Clonal expansions were more frequent in active smokers than non-smokers at surgery.

TCRB immunosequencing input was around 540 nanograms of biopsy DNA per sample. Profiling relied on immunoSEQ multiplex PCR, and the TCRdb table lists in-frame clones only, not all of them. The sample yields nearly 5,000 clones, approximately 82% seen once. There are 14 residues in the CDR3. CDR1 and CDR2 (germline): MDHEN, SYDVKM. Deletions cut 5 bases from V and 5 bases from J, with 15 bases between. A word on this clone: Its antigen is currently unknown.

The rearrangement joins TRBV28 to TRBJ1-2; D gene unclear. The sequencing sample was made of ileal tissue. The origin of this receptor is an adult with Crohn's disease. The CDR3 DNA follows: TGTGCCAGCAGTCCAGGCGGACTCAGTTATGGCTACACCTTC. The encoded protein is CASSPGGLSYGYTF.